This paragraph covers one TCR beta chain sequence. Antigen unknown. The data stem from a study of OX40 agonist ivuxolimab in advanced cancers. Study information: Intravenous ivuxolimab was administered to patients every 2 weeks at 0.01 to 10 mg/kg. Three partial responders included one hepatocellular carcinoma patient and two cutaneous melanoma patients. Patients in dose escalation had liver, melanoma, kidney or head and neck cancers. The study, taken as a whole, reports: Among some nonresponders, normalized T-cell clonal expansion was also low.

Profiling relied on immunoSEQ multiplex PCR, and the TCRdb table lists in-frame clones only, not all of them. The sample has roughly 57,000 clones; 75% to 85% are singletons. V lost 5 bases and J lost 2, with 14 bases in between. In germline, CDR1 is SGHAT, CDR2 FQNNGV. The CDR3 spans 15 residues. The sequences come from CD4+ or CD8+ T cells sorted from blood, collected in a trial of the OX40 agonist ivuxolimab. This chain connects TRBV11-2 to TRBJ2-3; a possible D gene is TRBD1 (6 bases). The TCR sequence derives from an adult with an advanced solid tumor such as melanoma, head and neck, liver or kidney cancer. This CDR3 is CASSGQGLLTDTQYF. The CDR3 DNA follows: TGTGCCAGCAGCGGTCAGGGGCTACTCACAGATACGCAGTATTTT. Supplemented by reference TRBV11-2 and TRBJ2-3, the full variable domain reads EAGVAQSPRYKIIEKRQSVAFWCNPISGHATLYWYQQILGQGPKLLIQFQNNGVVDDSQLPKDRFSAERLKGVDSTLKIQPAKLEDSAVYLCASSGQGLLTDTQYFGPGTRLTVL.